This T cell receptor (beta chain) was profiled in a study of siplizumab effects on memory and regulatory T cells. Assay: immunoSEQ multiplex PCR; the TCRdb copy retains only in-frame clones and omits some. The sample lists about 98,000 clones, 90% to 95% occurring once. The germline V gene has CDR1 SNHLY and CDR2 FYNNEI. The V segment lost 3 bases and the J segment 0 bases; nucleotides outside the gene matches: 4. CDR3 length: 15 residues. The sequencing input was CD4+ T cells sorted from blood. The rearrangement uses TRBV2 and TRBJ2-5, with 7 bases identical to TRBD2. This clonotype was obtained from a human donor in good health. The CDR3 DNA is TGTGCCAGCAGTGATAGACTAGCTTACCAAGAGACCCAGTACTTC. The encoded protein is CASSDRLAYQETQYF.